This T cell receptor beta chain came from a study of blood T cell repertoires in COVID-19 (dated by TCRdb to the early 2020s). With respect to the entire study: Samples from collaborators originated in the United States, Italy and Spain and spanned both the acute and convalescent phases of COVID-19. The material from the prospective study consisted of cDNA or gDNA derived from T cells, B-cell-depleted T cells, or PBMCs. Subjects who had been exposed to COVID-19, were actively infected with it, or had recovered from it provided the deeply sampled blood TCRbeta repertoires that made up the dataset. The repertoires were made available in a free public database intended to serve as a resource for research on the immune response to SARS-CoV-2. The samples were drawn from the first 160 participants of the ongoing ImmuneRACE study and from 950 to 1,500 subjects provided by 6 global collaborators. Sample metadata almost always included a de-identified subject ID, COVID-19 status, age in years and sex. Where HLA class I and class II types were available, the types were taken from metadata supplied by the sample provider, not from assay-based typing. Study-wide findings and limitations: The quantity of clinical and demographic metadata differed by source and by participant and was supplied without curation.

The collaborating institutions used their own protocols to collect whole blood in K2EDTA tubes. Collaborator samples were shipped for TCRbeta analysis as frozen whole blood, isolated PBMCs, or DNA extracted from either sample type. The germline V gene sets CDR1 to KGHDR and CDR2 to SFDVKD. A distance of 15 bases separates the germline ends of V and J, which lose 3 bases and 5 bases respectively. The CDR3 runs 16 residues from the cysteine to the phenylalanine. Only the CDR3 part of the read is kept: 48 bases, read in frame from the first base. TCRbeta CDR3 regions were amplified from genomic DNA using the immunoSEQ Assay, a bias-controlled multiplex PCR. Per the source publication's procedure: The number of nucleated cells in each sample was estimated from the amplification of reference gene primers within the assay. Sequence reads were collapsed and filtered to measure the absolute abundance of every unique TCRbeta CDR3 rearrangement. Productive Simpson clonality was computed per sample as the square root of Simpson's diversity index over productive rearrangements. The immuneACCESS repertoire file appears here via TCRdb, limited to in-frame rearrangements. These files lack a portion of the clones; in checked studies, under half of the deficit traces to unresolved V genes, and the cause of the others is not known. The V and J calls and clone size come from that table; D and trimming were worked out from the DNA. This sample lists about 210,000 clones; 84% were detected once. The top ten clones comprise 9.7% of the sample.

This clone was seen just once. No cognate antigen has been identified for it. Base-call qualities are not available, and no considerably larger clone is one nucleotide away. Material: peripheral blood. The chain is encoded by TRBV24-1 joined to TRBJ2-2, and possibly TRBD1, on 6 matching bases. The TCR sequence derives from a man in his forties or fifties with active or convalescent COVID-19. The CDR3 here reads CATSDPIQGGTGELFF. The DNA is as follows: TGTGCCACCAGTGATCCAATACAGGGTGGAACCGGGGAGCTGTTTTTT.